This record concerns one TCR beta chain sequence. The data originate from a study of blood T cell repertoires in COVID-19. In the study overall: Samples came from the United States, Italy and Spain, spanning acute and convalescent COVID-19. The analysed material was cDNA or gDNA that came from T cells, B-cell-depleted T cells, or PBMCs.

The CDR3 has 16 amino acids. In germline, CDR1 is LGHNA, CDR2 YNFKEQ. V was pared by 0 bases and J by 5 bases, with 16 bases between. The protocol was immunoSEQ multiplex PCR, while the TCRdb copy is restricted to in-frame clones and leaves out a portion. The sample yields 70,000 to 90,000 clones, roughly 85% seen once. This receptor was identified in a man between 45 and 60 years old with COVID-19, enrolled during active disease. The chain recombines TRBV4-2 with TRBJ1-2; D ambiguous. The sequenced material came from peripheral blood. The DNA for the CDR3 is TGTGCCAGCAGCCAAGAATGGAGCCTCCCCACTTATGGCTACACCTTC. This sequence encodes CASSQEWSLPTYGYTF.